This T cell receptor (beta chain) was identified during a study of OX40 agonist ivuxolimab in advanced cancers. Looked up from germline, CDR1 is SEHNR and CDR2 is FQNEAQ (reference sequence). The CDR3 spans 13 residues. The V gene lost 10 bases and the J gene lost 4 bases, with 14 bases spanning the gap. Produced via immunoSEQ multiplex PCR; TCRdb's table is partial and in-frame only. The table lists about 54,000 clones, 75% to 95% of them singletons. The TCR originated in an adult with an advanced solid tumor such as melanoma, head and neck, liver or kidney cancer. V gene TRBV7-9 combines with J gene TRBJ2-1; D assignment may be TRBD1 or TRBD2 (5 bases each). Material: CD4+ or CD8+ T cells sorted from blood, obtained in a trial of the OX40 agonist ivuxolimab. CDR3 in DNA: TGTGCCACCGACGGGGCGGGTTACAATGAGCAGTTCTTC. Its protein product is CATDGAGYNEQFF.